These 20 T cell receptor beta chains were all obtained from the same sample, sequenced in a study of shared clonotypes between healthy human individuals. Repertoires were generated with immunoSEQ multiplex PCR, while TCRdb's copy carries only in-frame clones and drops some. The data show fewer than 2.5 million clones, roughly 93% seen once. Sequencing input: naive CD4+ T cells from PBMCs. Subset defined: CD45RA+ positively selected. The receptors here all came from a man aged 18 to 29 in good health. Some clones in this sample may be carry-over from other donors' samples.

This chain uses TRBV5-4 with TRBJ2-3, with TRBD2 matching over 7 bases. Germline V gives CDR1 SGHNT, CDR2 YYREEE (reference sequence). V trimming: 6 bases; J trimming: 0 bases; junction bases outside the gene matches: 7. The CDR3 length is 15 residues. The CDR3 region is CASNPEGGSTDTQYF. The CDR3 bases are TGTGCCAGCAACCCCGAGGGAGGGAGCACAGATACGCAGTATTTT.

This sequence joins TRBV5-1 and TRBJ2-1; a weak D match, TRBD2 (5 bases). Germline V CDR1 and CDR2: SGHRS, YFSETQ. CDR3 length: 15 amino acids. Trimming removed 2 bases from V and 2 bases from J, with 11 bases in between. DNA for the CDR3: TGCGCCAGCAGCTTCTCCGGGATCCCCTACAATGAGCAGTTCTTC. It yields the protein CASSFSGIPYNEQFF.

The chain is built from TRBV4-1 and TRBJ1-3; D is unresolved. CDR1 and CDR2 (germline): MGHRA, YSYEKL. The CDR3 runs 16 residues. Trimming left V 0 bases short and J 2 bases short, with 11 bases between. In DNA form, the CDR3 reads TGCGCCAGCAGCCAAGATACCAGGCTCACTGGAAACACCATATATTTT. Translating it yields CASSQDTRLTGNTIYF.

The sample holds a few counts of this clone. Written as DNA, the CDR3 is TGCGCCAGCAGCTTGGATGAAGGGGGAACTTTCTTT. It specifies CASSLDEGGTFF. The V gene is TRBV5-1, the J gene TRBJ1-1; TRBD1 is a possible D gene (6 bases). Trimming took off 0 bases at V and 12 bases at J, with 12 bases between the two ends. Germline V lookup: CDR1 SGHRS, CDR2 YFSETQ. The CDR3 contains 12 residues.

This sequence joins TRBV4-2 and TRBJ2-7; TRBD1 or TRBD2 may be the D gene (6 bases each). There are 15 residues in the CDR3. V lost 3 bases and J lost 2, with 14 bases in between. CDR1 is LGHNA and CDR2 is YNFKEQ in the germline V gene. The CDR3 loop is CASSHRGTKAYEQYF. The CDR3 bases are TGTGCCAGCAGCCACCGGGGGACAAAGGCCTACGAGCAGTACTTC.

This chain uses TRBV27 with TRBJ2-7, with a possible D match to TRBD2 (6 bases). The V gene lost 6 bases and the J gene lost 4 bases, with 19 bases spanning the gap. Germline values: CDR1 MNHEY, CDR2 SMNVEV (reference sequence). This CDR3 comprises 15 residues. This CDR3 reads CASSPGLNGMYEQYF. CDR3 sequence (DNA): TGTGCCAGCAGCCCGGGACTCAATGGCATGTACGAGCAGTACTTC.

The chain is built from TRBV18 and TRBJ1-2; no reliable D call. V was pared by 2 bases and J by 4 bases, with 11 bases between. The CDR3 contains 14 residues. Germline V gene data show CDR1 as KGHSH and CDR2 as LQKENI. CDR3: CASSPGVLAYGYTF. The CDR3 region has the DNA TGTGCCAGCTCACCAGGGGTCTTGGCCTATGGCTACACCTTC.

The V call is TRBV7-8, the J call TRBJ2-3; TRBD2 matches at 8 bases. The CDR3 length is 15 residues. Germline-derived CDR1 and CDR2 are SGHVS and FQNEAQ. Trimming at V came to 1 base and at J to 5 bases, leaving 5 bases not matched to a gene. The CDR3 bases are TGTGCCAGCAGCTTAGTTAGCGGGGAGGGAGATACGCAGTATTTT. It encodes CASSLVSGEGDTQYF.

The chain carries TRBV4-2 and TRBJ1-1; D unresolved. The CDR3 runs 13 residues. The germline V gene has CDR1 LGHNA and CDR2 YNFKEQ. V was clipped by 4 bases and J by 6 bases, with 12 bases between them. CDR3 amino acids: CASSPAEGPEAFF. The CDR3 bases are TGTGCCAGCAGCCCTGCTGAGGGCCCTGAAGCTTTCTTT.

The rearrangement links TRBV28 to TRBJ1-5; 9 bases are shared with TRBD1. The length of the CDR3 is 16 residues. V gave up 2 bases and J gave up 0 bases; unmatched junction bases: 2. CDR1 and CDR2 from the germline V gene are MDHEN and SYDVKM. CDR3 loop: CASSLRDRASNQPQHF. In DNA form, the CDR3 reads TGTGCCAGCAGTTTACGGGACAGGGCTAGCAATCAGCCCCAGCATTTT. Complete variable domain (other parts from reference TRBV28 and TRBJ1-5): DVKVTQSSRYLVKRTGEKVFLECVQDMDHENMFWYRQDPGLGLRLIYFSYDVKMKEKGDIPEGYSVSREKKERFSLILESASTNQTSMYLCASSLRDRASNQPQHFGDGTRLSIL.

The chain joins TRBV5-5 to TRBJ1-2, with 8 bases that match TRBD1. J lost 3 bases, V lost 1 base, and 5 bases had no gene match. The CDR3 is made up of 15 amino acids. Germline assignment: CDR1 SGHKS and CDR2 YYEKEE (reference sequence). Here the CDR3 reads CASSLPDRAHYGYTF. For the CDR3, the DNA is TGTGCCAGCAGCTTGCCGGACAGGGCCCACTATGGCTACACCTTC.

The chain carries TRBV28 and TRBJ1-3; 8 bases fit TRBD1. Germline V gene data show CDR1 as MDHEN and CDR2 as SYDVKM. CDR3 length equals 17 residues. J was trimmed by 1 base and V by 5 bases; bases with no gene match: 10. The CDR3 loop is CASSPPATGVSGNTIYF. The CDR3, as DNA: TGTGCCAGCAGTCCCCCAGCGACAGGGGTATCTGGAAACACCATATATTTT.

The chain is built from TRBV28 and TRBJ2-1; D possibly corresponds to TRBD2 (5 bases). The V and J ends lost 4 bases and 13 bases respectively, with 14 bases between them. CDR3 length: 12 residues. Germline V gives CDR1 MDHEN, CDR2 SYDVKM. Here the CDR3 DNA reads TGTGCCAGCAGTTCCCCGTTGACTACACAGTTCTTC. Protein sequence: CASSSPLTTQFF.

The rearrangement joins TRBV9 to TRBJ2-7; D ambiguous. The V end lost 0 bases, the J end lost 6 bases, and 16 bases lay between the germline ends. The CDR3 consists of 15 residues. Germline assignment: CDR1 SGDLS and CDR2 YYNGEE. As DNA, the CDR3 is TGTGCCAGCAGCGTAGGAGGCAGTCGGATGGGCGAGCAGTACTTC. As protein: CASSVGGSRMGEQYF. Looking up the rest from reference TRBV9 and TRBJ2-7 gives the full variable domain: DSGVTQTPKHLITATGQRVTLRCSPRSGDLSVYWYQQSLDQGLQFLIQYYNGEERAKGNILERFSAQQFPDLHSELNLSSLELGDSALYFCASSVGGSRMGEQYFGPGTRLTVT.

This clone was counted once. The rearrangement links TRBV5-1 to TRBJ1-1, with a weak D call TRBD1 (6 bases). Deletions cut 1 base from V and 3 bases from J, with 10 bases between. The germline V gene encodes CDR1 SGHRS and CDR2 YFSETQ. The CDR3 is 14 residues long. The CDR3 DNA follows: TGCGCCAGCAGCTTGCCATCAGGGGACACTGAAGCTTTCTTT. Amino acids: CASSLPSGDTEAFF.

The chain employs TRBV7-2 and TRBJ2-7; 8 bases are shared with TRBD2. The CDR3 runs 15 residues. With 4 bases clipped from V and 4 bases from J, the junction kept 9 bases outside the gene matches. The germline V gene encodes CDR1 SGHTA and CDR2 FQGNSA. In nucleotides, the CDR3 is TGTGCCAGCAGCTGGGGTTCTAGCGGGTCTTACGAGCAGTACTTC. Translated: CASSWGSSGSYEQYF.

The chain carries TRBV6-1 and TRBJ2-7; maybe TRBD2 (5 bases). Trimming removed 6 bases from V and 6 bases from J, with 18 bases in between. The CDR3 contains 14 residues. In germline, CDR1 is MNHNS, CDR2 SASEGT. In DNA form, the CDR3 reads TGTGCCAGCAGGCTCAGGCAGGTAGCGTCCGAGCAGTACTTC. It specifies CASRLRQVASEQYF.

Concerning this clone itself: At the DNA level, this CDR3 is encoded by other sequences in the same sample as well. The chain couples TRBV10-3 to TRBJ2-7, with 9 bases identical to TRBD1. Germline CDR1 ENHRY, CDR2 SYGVKD. Trimming cost V 0 bases and J 5 bases; bases outside gene matches: 2. The CDR3 covers 14 residues. CDR3 region: CAISESRTGDEQYF. CDR3 bases: TGTGCCATCAGTGAGTCTCGGACAGGGGACGAGCAGTACTTC.

The chain is built from TRBV10-3 and TRBJ1-2, with 8 bases aligning to TRBD1. The V gene's germline CDR1 is ENHRY and CDR2 SYGVKD. The CDR3 consists of 16 residues. The trim removed 0 bases at V and 0 bases at J, leaving 3 bases unmatched. CDR3 sequence: CAISESPTGANYGYTF. In DNA, the CDR3 is TGTGCCATCAGTGAGTCTCCGACAGGGGCTAACTATGGCTACACCTTC.

The chain uses TRBV11-2 and TRBJ1-4; D is unresolved. The CDR3 is 14 residues long. The V end lost 5 bases, the J end lost 6 bases, and 13 bases lay between the germline ends. CDR1 and CDR2 from the germline V gene are SGHAT and FQNNGV. CDR3 DNA: TGTGCCAGCAGCCCTTCCTCGTCACATGAAAAACTGTTTTTT. Translating gives CASSPSSSHEKLFF.